This T cell receptor beta chain derives from a study of T cells after yellow fever vaccination. Study in general: Preparation of fractions with low cell numbers was performed using SMART-Seq v4 Ultra Low Input. Study findings and constraints: The secondary response was weaker but peaked faster, day 5 versus 15. Post-booster repertoires again held most primary-vaccination clones (around 95% CD4, roughly 89% CD8).

It was through 5'RACE template switching that TCR cDNA was made, with a universal primer site and UMIs added. TCRdb used MiXCR to reprocess the 5' RACE reads, holding one entry per CDR3 protein. The table has 350,000 to 450,000 distinct CDR3 sequences, around 19% seen once; the top ten hold 15% to 20%. This clonotype came up once. The antigen is unknown. Trimming took 9 bases from V and 6 from J; bases not matched to a gene: 4. This CDR3 contains 11 residues. The germline V gene has CDR1 MNHEY and CDR2 SVGEGT. The V and J genes are TRBV6-2 or TRBV6-3 and TRBJ2-7, with 8 bases lining up with TRBD1. The starting material was PBMCs, obtained before the yellow fever booster vaccination. This receptor was identified in a man younger than 35 who received the YFV17D yellow fever vaccine. The CDR3 spells CASGQGGEQYV. The CDR3 nucleotides read TGTGCCAGTGGACAGGGAGGCGAGCAGTACGTC.